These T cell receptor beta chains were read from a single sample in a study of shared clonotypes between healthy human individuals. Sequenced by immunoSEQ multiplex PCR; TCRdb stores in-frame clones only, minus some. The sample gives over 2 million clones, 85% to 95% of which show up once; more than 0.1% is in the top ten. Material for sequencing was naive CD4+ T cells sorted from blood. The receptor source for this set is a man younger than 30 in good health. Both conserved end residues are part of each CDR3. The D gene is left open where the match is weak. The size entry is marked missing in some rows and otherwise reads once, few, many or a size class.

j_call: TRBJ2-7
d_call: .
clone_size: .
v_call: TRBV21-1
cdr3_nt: TGTGCCAGCAGCATCCTTGAACGGGACAGGGGTACCTACGAGCAGTACTTC
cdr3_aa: CASSILERDRGTYEQYF

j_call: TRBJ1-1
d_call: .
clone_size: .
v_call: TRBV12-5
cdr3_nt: TGTGCTAGTGGTTTAACCCTCGTGGTAGCGAACACTGAAGCTTTCTTT
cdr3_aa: CASGLTLVVANTEAFF

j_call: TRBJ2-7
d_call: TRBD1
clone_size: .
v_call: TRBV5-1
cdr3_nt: TGCGCCAGCAGCTCTACAGGGGGATCCTACGAGCAGTACTTC
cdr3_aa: CASSSTGGSYEQYF

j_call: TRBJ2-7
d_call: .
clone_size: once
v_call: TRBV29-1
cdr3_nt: TGCAGCGTGGCCCGAGGCACGGCCCCCTACGAGCAGTACTTC
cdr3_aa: CSVARGTAPYEQYF

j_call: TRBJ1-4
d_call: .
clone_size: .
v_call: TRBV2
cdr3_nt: TGTGCCAGCAGTGAACCGGTGCCAGGTTTGTCTAATGAAAAACTGTTTTTT
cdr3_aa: CASSEPVPGLSNEKLFF

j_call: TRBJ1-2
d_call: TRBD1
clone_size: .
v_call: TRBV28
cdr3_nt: TGTGCCAGCAGTGGGGGTGGGACAGGGGCCCTGGGTGGCTACACCTTC
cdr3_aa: CASSGGGTGALGGYTF

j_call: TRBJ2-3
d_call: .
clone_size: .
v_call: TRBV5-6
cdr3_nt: TGTGCCAGCAGCTTGGCCCCGGCGGGAGATACGCAGTATTTT
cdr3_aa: CASSLAPAGDTQYF

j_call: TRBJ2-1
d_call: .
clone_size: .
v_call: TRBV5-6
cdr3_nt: TGTGCCAGCAGCTTGGGCCGGGAGTACAATGAGCAGTTCTTC
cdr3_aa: CASSLGREYNEQFF

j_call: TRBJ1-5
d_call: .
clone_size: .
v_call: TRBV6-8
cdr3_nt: TGTGCCATCAGAAAAAGAACGAGGAGCAATCAGCCCCAGCATTTT
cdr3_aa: CAIRKRTRSNQPQHF

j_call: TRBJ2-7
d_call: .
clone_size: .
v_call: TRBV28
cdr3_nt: TGTGCCAGCGGAGACCTGGGACCTAACTACGAGCAGTACTTC
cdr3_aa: CASGDLGPNYEQYF

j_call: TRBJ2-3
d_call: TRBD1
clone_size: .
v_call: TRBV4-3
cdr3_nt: TGCGCCAGCAGCCGTGGACAGGGGGCTAGCACAGATACGCAGTATTTT
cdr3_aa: CASSRGQGASTDTQYF

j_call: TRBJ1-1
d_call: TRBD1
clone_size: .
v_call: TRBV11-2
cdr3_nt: TGTGCCAGCAGCTTAGGCTTGGACAGGGCGAACACTGAAGCTTTCTTT
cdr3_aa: CASSLGLDRANTEAFF

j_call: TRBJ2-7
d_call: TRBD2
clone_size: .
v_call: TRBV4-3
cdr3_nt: TGCGCCAGCAGCAAGACCGGGACTAGCGACGAGCAGTACTTC
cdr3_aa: CASSKTGTSDEQYF

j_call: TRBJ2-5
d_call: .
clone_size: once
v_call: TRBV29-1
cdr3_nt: TGCAGCGTCCAGGGAAAGCTCTTGGAGACCCAGTACTTC
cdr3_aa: CSVQGKLLETQYF

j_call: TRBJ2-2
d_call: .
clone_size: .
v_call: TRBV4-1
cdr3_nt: TGCGCCAGCAGCCAAGTAGTTCTGAGCACCGGGGAGCTGTTTTTT
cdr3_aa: CASSQVVLSTGELFF

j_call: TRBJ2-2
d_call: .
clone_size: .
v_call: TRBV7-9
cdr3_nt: TGTGCCAGCAGCTTAAAATGGGAAGACACCGGGGAGCTGTTTTTT
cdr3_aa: CASSLKWEDTGELFF

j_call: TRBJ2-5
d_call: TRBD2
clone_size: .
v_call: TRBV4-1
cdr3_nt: TGCGCCAGCAGCCAAAGGCTAGCGGGAGAAGAGACCCAGTACTTC
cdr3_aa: CASSQRLAGEETQYF

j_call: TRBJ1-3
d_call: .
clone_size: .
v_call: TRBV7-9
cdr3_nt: TGTGCCAGCAGCGTAGGGAGTTCTGGAAACACCATATATTTT
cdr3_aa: CASSVGSSGNTIYF

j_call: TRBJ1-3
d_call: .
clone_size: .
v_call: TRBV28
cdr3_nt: TGTGCCACCTACAGGGACTCTGGAAACACCATATATTTT
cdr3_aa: CATYRDSGNTIYF

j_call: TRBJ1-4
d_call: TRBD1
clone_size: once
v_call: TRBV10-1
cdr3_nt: TGCGCCAGCAGTGATACAGGGGCCGGCGAAAAACTGTTTTTT
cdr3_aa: CASSDTGAGEKLFF

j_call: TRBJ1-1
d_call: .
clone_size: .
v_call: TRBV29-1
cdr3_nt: TGCAGCGGAAGGGCCGGCACTGAAGCTTTCTTT
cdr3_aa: CSGRAGTEAFF

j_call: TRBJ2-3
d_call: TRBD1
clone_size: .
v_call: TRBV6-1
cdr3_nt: TGTGCCATAGGACAGGGACGGGCCAGCACAGATACGCAGTATTTT
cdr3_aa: CAIGQGRASTDTQYF

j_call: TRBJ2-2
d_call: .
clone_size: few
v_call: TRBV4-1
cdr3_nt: TGCGCCAGCAGCCAAGACCCCACCGGGGTGGACACCGGGGAGCTGTTTTTT
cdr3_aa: CASSQDPTGVDTGELFF

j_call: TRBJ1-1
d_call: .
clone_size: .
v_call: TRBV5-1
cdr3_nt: TGCGCCAGCAGCCCGCAGGGCTGGGACACTGAAGCTTTCTTT
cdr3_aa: CASSPQGWDTEAFF

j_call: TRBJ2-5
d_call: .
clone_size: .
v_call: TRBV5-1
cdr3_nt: TGCGCCAGCAGCTTGGGCCAAAGGCAGACCCAGTACTTC
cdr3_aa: CASSLGQRQTQYF

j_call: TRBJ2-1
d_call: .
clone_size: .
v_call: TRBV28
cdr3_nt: TGTGCCAGCAGTTTGGTAACAAATGAGCAGTTCTTC
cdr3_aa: CASSLVTNEQFF

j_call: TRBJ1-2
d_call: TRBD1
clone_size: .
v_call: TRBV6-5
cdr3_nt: TGTGCCAGCAGGCCCGGGACAGGTTATTACTATGGCTACACCTTC
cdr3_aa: CASRPGTGYYYGYTF

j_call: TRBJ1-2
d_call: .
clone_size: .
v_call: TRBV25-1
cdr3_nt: TGTGCCAGCAGTGAATCTGGGGGAAACAATTATGGCTACACCTTC
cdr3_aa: CASSESGGNNYGYTF

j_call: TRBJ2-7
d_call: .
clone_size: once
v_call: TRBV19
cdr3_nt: TGTGCCAGTAGTATTCGGACTGTTTCCTACGAGCAGTACTTC
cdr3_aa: CASSIRTVSYEQYF

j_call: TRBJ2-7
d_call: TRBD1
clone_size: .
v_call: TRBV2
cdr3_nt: TGTGCCAGCAGTCCCGACAGGGGGTACGAGCAGTACTTC
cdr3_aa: CASSPDRGYEQYF

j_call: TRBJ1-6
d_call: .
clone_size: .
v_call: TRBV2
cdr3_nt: TGTGCCAGCAGTGAAGCGGGTGGCAGGGGATCACCCCTCCACTTT
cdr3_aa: CASSEAGGRGSPLHF

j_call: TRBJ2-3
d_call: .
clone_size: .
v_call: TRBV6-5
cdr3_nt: TGTGCCAGCAGTTACTCCAGTGGTTATAGCACAGATACGCAGTATTTT
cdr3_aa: CASSYSSGYSTDTQYF

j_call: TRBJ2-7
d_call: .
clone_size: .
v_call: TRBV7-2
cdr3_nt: TGTGCCAGCAGCTTCTCCGGGACATCGCTCGGCGGAGAGCAGTACTTC
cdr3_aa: CASSFSGTSLGGEQYF

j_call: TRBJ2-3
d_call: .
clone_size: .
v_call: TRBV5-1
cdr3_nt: TGCGCCAGCAGCTACCAGGGCACAGATACGCAGTATTTT
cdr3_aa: CASSYQGTDTQYF

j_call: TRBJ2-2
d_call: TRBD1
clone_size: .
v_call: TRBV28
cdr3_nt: TGTGCCAGCAGTCAGGGACAGGGAGGATCCGGGGAGCTGTTTTTT
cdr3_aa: CASSQGQGGSGELFF

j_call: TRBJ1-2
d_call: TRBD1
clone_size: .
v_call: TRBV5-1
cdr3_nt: TGCGCCAGCAGCTTGACAGGGGCGCAAGGCTACACCTTC
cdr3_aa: CASSLTGAQGYTF

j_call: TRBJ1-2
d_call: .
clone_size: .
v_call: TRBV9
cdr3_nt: TGTGCCAGCAGCGCAGGACTTACTAACTATGGCTACACCTTC
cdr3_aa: CASSAGLTNYGYTF

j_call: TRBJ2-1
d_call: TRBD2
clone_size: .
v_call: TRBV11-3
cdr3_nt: TGTGCCAGCAGCCCGATCAAGCTAGCGGGGTCAAACAATGAGCAGTTCTTC
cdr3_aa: CASSPIKLAGSNNEQFF

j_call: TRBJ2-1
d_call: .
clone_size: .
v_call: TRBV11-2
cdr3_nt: TGTGCCAGCAGCCGCGGGGAACTCTACAATGAGCAGTTCTTC
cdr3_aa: CASSRGELYNEQFF

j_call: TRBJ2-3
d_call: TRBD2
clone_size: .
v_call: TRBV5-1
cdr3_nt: TGCGCCAGCAGACTAGCGGCCCCGCCAGATACGCAGTATTTT
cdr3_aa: CASRLAAPPDTQYF

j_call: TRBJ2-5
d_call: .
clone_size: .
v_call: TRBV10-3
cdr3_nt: TGTGCCATCAGTGAGTCAGGGGTGGAGGAGACCCAGTACTTC
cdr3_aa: CAISESGVEETQYF

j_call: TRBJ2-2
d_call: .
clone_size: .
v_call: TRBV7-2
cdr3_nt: TGTGCCAGCAGCTACATTCCGGGTGCCGGGGAGCTGTTTTTT
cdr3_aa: CASSYIPGAGELFF

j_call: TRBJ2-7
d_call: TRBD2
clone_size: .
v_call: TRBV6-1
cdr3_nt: TGTGCCAGCAGTGAACCTAGCGGGCGACCAGGCTCCTACGAGCAGTACTTC
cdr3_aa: CASSEPSGRPGSYEQYF

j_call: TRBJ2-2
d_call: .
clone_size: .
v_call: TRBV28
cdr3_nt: TGTGCCAGCAGTTTTTCCCTTTTGGGGACCGGGGAGCTGTTTTTT
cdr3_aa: CASSFSLLGTGELFF

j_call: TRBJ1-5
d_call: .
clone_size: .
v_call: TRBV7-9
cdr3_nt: TGTGCCAGCAGCTTAACAGACAATCAGCCCCAGCATTTT
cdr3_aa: CASSLTDNQPQHF